Described below is a single T cell receptor beta chain sequence and its context. This specimen belongs to a study of CD8 T cells in ankylosing spondylitis. V was shortened by 9 bases and J by 1 base, with 16 bases between the two germline ends. CDR3 length: 14 residues. TCRdb reprocessed the 5' RACE reads with MiXCR, giving one entry per CDR3 protein. Of 200,000 or so distinct CDR3 sequences detected, roughly 13% appear once; the ten largest clones hold roughly 11%. The source is a female donor with ankylosing spondylitis or in good health (not recorded which). This chain connects TRBV12-3 or TRBV12-4 to TRBJ2-7, with D possibly TRBD2 on 6 matching bases. Sequencing was done on a sample of blood, either unsorted or a sorted T cell fraction (not recorded which). The CDR3 nucleotides are TGTGCCAGTGCGGGACTCCTCGATTCCTACGAGCAGTACTTC. It translates to CASAGLLDSYEQYF.